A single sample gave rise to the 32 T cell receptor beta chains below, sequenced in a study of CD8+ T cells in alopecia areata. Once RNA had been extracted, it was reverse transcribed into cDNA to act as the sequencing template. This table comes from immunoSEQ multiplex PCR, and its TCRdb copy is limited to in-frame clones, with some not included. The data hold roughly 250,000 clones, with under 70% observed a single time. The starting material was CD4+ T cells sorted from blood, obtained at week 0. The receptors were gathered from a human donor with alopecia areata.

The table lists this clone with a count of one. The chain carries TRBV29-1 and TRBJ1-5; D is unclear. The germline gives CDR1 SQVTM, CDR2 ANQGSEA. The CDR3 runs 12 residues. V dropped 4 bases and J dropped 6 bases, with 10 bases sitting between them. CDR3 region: CSVGTGPQPQHF. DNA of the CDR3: TGCAGCGTTGGTACGGGTCCTCAGCCCCAGCATTTT. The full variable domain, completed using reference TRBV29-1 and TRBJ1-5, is SAVISQKPSRDICQRGTSLTIQCQVDSQVTMMFWYRQQPGQSLTLIATANQGSEATYESGFVIDKFPISRPNLTFSTLTVSNMSPEDSSIYLCSVGTGPQPQHFGDGTRLSIL.

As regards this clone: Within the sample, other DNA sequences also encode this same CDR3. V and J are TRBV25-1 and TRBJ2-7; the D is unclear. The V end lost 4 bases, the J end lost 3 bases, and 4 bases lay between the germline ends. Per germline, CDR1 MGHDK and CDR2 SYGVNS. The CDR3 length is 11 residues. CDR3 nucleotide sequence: TGTGCCAGCAGTGTTCTCTACGAGCAGTACTTC. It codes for CASSVLYEQYF.

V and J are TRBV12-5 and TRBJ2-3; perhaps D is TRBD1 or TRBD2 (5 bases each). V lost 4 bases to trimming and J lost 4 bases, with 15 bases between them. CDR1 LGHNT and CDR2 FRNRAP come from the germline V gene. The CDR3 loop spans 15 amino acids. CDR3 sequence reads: CASGYTVGVPDTQYF. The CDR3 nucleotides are TGTGCTAGTGGTTACACGGTGGGGGTTCCAGATACGCAGTATTTT.

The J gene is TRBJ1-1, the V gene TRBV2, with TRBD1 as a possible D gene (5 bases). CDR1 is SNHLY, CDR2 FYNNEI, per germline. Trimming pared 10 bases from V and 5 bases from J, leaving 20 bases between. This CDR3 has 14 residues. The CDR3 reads CANIRGRERTEAFF. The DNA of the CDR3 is TGTGCCAACATAAGGGGCAGGGAGCGTACTGAAGCTTTCTTT.

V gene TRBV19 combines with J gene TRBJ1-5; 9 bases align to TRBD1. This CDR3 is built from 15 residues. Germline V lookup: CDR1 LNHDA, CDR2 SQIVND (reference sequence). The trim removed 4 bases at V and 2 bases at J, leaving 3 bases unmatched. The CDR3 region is CASSTDRGGNQPQHF. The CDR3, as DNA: TGTGCCAGTAGTACGGACAGGGGAGGCAATCAGCCCCAGCATTTT.

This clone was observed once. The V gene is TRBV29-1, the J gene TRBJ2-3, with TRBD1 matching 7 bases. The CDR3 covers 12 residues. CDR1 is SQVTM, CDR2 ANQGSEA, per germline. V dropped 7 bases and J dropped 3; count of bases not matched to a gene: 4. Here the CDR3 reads CSAETGTDTQYF. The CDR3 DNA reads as TGCAGCGCCGAGACAGGGACAGATACGCAGTATTTT.

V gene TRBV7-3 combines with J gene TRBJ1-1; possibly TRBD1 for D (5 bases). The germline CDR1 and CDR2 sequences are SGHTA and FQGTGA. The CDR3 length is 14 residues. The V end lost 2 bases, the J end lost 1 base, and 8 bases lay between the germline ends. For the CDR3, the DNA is TGTGCCAGCAGCTTAGGGGGGAAGAACACTGAAGCTTTCTTT. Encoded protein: CASSLGGKNTEAFF.

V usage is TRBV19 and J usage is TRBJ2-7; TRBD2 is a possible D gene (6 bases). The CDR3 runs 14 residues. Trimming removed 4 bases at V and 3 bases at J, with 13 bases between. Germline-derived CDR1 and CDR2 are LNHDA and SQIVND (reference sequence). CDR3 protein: CASSKSGSRYEQYF. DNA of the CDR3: TGTGCCAGTAGTAAGTCCGGGAGTCGCTACGAGCAGTACTTC.

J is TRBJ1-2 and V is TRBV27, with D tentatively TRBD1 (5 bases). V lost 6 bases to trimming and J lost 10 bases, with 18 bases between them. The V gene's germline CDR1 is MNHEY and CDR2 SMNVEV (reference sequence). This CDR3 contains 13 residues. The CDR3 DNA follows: TGTGCCAGCAGATATGGAGGGGCAGCAAACTACACCTTC. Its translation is CASRYGGAANYTF.

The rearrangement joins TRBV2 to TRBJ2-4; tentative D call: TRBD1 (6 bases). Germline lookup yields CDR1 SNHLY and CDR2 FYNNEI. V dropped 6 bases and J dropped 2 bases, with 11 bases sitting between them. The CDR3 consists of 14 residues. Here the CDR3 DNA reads TGTGCCAGCAGCGCAGGACAGACCAAAAACATTCAGTACTTC. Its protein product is CASSAGQTKNIQYF. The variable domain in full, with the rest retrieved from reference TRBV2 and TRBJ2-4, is EPEVTQTPSHQVTQMGQEVILRCVPISNHLYFYWYRQILGQKVEFLVSFYNNEISEKSEIFDDQFSVERPDGSNFTLKIRSTKLEDSAMYFCASSAGQTKNIQYFGAGTRLSVL.

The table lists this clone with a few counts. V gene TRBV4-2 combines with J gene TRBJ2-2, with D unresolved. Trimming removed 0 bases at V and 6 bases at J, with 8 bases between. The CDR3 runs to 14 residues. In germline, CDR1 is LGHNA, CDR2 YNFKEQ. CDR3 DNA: TGTGCCAGCAGCCAAGATAGTGGATCCGGGGAGCTGTTTTTT. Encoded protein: CASSQDSGSGELFF.

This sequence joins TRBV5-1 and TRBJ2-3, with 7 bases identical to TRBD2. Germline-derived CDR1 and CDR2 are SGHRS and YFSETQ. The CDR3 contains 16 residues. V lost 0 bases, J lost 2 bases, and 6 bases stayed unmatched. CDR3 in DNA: TGCGCCAGCAGCTTGGCCTCGGCGGGGGTCACAGATACGCAGTATTTT. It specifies CASSLASAGVTDTQYF.

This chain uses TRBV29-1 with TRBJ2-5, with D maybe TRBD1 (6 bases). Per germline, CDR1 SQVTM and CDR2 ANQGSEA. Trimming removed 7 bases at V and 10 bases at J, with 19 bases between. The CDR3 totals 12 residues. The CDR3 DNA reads TGCAGCGCCGCCTTTGCAGGGGCCCGCCAGTACTTC. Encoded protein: CSAAFAGARQYF.

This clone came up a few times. The CDR3 sequence: CATHYGYTF. CDR3 sequence (DNA): TGCGCCACCCACTATGGCTACACCTTC. The chain joins TRBV23-1 to TRBJ1-2; the D is unclear. TRBV23-1 is assigned to the ORF class and has an uncertain function. The CDR3 consists of 9 residues. Trimming pared 10 bases from V and 3 bases from J, leaving 3 bases between.

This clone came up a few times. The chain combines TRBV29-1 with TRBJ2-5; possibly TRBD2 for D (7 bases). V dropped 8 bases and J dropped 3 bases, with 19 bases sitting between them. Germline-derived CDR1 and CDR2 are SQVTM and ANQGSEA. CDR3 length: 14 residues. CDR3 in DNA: TGCAGCTCCCGGGCAGGGGCGGGGGAAGAGACCCAGTACTTC. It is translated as CSSRAGAGEETQYF.

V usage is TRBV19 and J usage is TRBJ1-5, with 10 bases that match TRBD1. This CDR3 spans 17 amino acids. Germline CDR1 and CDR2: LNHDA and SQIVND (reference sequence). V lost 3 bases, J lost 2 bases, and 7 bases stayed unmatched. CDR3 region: CASSIYQGQGGNQPQHF. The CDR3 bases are TGTGCCAGTAGTATTTATCAAGGACAGGGGGGCAATCAGCCCCAGCATTTT.

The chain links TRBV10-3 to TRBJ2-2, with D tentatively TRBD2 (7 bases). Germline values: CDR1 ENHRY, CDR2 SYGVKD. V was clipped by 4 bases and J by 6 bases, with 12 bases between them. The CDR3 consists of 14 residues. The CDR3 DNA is TGTGCCATCAGTGGCCAGGGGAGGGCCGGGGAGCTGTTTTTT. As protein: CAISGQGRAGELFF.

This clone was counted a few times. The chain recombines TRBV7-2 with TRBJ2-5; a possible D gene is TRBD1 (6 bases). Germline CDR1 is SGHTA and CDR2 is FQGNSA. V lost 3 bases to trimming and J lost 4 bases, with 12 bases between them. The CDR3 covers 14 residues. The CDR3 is CASSFDSTGETQYF. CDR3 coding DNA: TGTGCCAGCAGCTTCGACTCGACAGGAGAGACCCAGTACTTC.

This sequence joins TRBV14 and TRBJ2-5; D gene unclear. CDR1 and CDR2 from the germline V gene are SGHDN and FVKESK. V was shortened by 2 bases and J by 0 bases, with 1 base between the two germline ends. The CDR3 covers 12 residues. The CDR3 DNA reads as TGTGCCAGCAGCCAACACCAAGAGACCCAGTACTTC. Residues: CASSQHQETQYF. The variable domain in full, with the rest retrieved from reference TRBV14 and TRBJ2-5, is EAGVTQFPSHSVIEKGQTVTLRCDPISGHDNLYWYRRVMGKEIKFLLHFVKESKQDESGMPNNRFLAERTGGTYSTLKVQPAELEDSGVYFCASSQHQETQYFGPGTRLLVL.

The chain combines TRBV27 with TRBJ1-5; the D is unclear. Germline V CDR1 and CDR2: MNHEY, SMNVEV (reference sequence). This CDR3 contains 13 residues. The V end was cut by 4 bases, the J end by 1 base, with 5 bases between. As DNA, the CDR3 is TGTGCCAGCAGTTCCCGCAGCAATCAGCCCCAGCATTTT. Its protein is CASSSRSNQPQHF.

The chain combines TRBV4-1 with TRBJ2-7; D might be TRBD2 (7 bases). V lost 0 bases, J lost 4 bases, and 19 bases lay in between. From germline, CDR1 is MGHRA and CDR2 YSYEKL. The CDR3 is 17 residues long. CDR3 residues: CASSQEGKGGTPYEQYF. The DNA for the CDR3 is TGCGCCAGCAGCCAAGAGGGGAAGGGGGGGACCCCTTACGAGCAGTACTTC.

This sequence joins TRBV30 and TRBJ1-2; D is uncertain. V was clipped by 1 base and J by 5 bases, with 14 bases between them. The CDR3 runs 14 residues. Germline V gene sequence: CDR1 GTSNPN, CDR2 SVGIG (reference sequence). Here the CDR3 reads CAWSAGPRKYGYTF. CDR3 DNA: TGTGCCTGGAGTGCCGGGCCGAGGAAGTATGGCTACACCTTC.

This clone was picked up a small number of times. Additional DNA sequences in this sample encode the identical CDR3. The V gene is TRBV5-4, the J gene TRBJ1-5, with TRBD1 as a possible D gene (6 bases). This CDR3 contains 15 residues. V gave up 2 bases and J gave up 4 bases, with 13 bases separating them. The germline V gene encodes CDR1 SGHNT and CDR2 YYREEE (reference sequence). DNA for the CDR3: TGTGCCAGCAGCTTAGGGGGGCGGGGAAATCAGCCCCAGCATTTT. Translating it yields CASSLGGRGNQPQHF.

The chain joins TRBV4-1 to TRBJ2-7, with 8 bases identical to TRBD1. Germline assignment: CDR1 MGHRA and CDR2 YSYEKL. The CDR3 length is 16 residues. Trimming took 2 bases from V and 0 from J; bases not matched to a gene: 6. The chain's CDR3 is CASSQSQGARSYEQYF. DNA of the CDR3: TGCGCCAGCAGCCAATCTCAGGGGGCCCGCTCCTACGAGCAGTACTTC.

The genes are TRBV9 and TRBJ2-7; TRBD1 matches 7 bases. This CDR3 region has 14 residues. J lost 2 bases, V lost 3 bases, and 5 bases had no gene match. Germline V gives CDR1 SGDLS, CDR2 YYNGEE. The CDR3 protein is CASSEGGSAYEQYF. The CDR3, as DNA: TGTGCCAGCAGCGAAGGGGGCAGCGCCTACGAGCAGTACTTC.

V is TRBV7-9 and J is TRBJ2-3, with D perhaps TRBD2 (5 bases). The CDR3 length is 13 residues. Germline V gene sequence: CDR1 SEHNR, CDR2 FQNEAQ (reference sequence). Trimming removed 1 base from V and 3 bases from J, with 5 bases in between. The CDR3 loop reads CASSLGETDTQYF. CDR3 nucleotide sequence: TGTGCCAGCAGCTTAGGGGAGACAGATACGCAGTATTTT.

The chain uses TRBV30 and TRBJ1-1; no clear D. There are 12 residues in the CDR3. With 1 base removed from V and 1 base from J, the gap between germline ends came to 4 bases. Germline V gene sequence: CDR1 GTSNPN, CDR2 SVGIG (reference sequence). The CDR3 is CAWSGSNTEAFF. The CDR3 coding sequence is TGTGCCTGGAGTGGCTCGAACACTGAAGCTTTCTTT.

The CDR3 coding sequence is TGCGCCAGCAGCCACCGGGACAGGAGTAACTACGAGCAGTACTTC. Translated: CASSHRDRSNYEQYF. The V call is TRBV4-1, the J call TRBJ2-7; 8 positions match TRBD1. Germline lookup yields CDR1 MGHRA and CDR2 YSYEKL. CDR3 size: 15 residues. Trimming removed 3 bases from V and 3 bases from J; junction bases left unmatched: 7.

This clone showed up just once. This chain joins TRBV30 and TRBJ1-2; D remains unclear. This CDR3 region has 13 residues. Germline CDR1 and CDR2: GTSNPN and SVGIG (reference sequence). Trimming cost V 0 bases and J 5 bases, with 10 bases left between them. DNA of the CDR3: TGTGCCTGGAGTGTACGGAGGGTGTATGGCTACACCTTC. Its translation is CAWSVRRVYGYTF. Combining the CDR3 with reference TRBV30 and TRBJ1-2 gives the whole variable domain SQTIHQWPATLVQPVGSPLSLECTVEGTSNPNLYWYRQAAGRGLQLLFYSVGIGQISSEVPQNLSASRPQDRQFILSSKKLLLSDSGFYLCAWSVRRVYGYTFGSGTRLTVV.

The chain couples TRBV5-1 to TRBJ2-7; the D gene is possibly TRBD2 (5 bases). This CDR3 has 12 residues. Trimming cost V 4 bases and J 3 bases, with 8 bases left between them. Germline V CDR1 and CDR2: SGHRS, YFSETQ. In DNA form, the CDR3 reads TGCGCCAGCAGCCGGGGTCTCTACGAGCAGTACTTC. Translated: CASSRGLYEQYF.

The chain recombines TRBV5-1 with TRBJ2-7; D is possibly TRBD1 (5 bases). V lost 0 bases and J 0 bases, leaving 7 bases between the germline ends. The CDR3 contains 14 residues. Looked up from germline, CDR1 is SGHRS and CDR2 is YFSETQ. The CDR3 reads CASSLDRYSYEQYF. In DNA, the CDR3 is TGCGCCAGCAGCTTGGACAGGTACTCCTACGAGCAGTACTTC.

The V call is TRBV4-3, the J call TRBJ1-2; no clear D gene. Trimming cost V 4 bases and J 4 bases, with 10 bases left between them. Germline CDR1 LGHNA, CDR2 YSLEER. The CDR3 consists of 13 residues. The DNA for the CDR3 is TGCGCCAGCAGCCGATCCGGGGTCTATGGCTACACCTTC. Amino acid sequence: CASSRSGVYGYTF.